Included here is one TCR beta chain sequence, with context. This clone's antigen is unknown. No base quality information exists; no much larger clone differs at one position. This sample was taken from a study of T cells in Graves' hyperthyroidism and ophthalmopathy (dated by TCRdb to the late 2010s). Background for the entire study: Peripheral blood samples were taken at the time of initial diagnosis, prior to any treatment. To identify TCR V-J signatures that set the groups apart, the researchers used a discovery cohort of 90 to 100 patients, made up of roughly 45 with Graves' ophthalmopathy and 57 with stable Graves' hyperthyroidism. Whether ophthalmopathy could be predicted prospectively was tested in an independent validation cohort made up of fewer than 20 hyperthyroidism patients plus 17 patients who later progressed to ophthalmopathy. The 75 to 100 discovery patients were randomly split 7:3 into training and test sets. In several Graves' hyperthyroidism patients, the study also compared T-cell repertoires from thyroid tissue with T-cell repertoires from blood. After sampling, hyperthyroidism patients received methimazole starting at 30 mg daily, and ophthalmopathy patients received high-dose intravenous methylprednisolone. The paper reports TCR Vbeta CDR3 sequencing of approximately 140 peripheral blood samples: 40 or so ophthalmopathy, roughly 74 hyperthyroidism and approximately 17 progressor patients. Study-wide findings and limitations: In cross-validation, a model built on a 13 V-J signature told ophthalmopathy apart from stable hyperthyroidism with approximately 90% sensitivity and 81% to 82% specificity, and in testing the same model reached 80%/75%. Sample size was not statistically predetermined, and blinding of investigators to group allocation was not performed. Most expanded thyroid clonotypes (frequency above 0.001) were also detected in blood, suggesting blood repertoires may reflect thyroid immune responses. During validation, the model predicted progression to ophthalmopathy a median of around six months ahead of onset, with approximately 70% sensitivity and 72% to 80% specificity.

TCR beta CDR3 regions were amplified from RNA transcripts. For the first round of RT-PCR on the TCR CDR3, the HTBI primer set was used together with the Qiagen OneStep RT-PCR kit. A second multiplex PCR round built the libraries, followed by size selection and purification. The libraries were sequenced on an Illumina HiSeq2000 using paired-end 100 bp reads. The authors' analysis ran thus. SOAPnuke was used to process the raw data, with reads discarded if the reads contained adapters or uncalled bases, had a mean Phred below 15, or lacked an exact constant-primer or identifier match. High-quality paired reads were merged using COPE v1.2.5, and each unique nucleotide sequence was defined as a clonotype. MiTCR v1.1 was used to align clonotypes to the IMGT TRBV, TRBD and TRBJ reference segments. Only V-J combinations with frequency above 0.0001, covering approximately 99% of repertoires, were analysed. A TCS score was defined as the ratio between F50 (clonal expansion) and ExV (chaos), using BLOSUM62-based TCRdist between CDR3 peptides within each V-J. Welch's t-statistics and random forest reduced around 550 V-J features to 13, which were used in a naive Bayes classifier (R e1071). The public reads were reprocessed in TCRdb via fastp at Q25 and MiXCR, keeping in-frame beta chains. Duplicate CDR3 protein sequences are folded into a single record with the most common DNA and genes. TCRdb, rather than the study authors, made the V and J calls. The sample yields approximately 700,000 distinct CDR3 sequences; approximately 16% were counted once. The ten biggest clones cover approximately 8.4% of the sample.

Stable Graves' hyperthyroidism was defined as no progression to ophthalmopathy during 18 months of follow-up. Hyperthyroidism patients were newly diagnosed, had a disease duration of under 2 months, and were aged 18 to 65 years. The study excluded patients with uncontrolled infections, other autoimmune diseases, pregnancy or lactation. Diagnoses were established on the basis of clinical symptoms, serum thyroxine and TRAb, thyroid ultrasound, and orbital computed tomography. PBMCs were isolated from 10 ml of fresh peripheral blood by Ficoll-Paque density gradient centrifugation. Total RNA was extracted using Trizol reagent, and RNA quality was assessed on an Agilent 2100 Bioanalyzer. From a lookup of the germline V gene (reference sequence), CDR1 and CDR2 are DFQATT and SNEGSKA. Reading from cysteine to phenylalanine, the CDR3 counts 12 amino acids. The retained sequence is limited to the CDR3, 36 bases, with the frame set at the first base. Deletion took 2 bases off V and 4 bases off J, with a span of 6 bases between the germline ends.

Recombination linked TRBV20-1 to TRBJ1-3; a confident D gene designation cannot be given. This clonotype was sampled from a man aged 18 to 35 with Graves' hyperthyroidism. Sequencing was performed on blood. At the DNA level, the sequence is TGCAGTGCTAGATCGTTGGGAAACACCATATATTTT. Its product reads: CSARSLGNTIYF.